The 13 T cell receptor beta chains in this list originate from one sample, sequenced in a study of T cell responses to AZD1222 COVID-19 vaccine. Generated by immunoSEQ multiplex PCR, the TCRdb table keeps only in-frame clones and is missing some. Found here are 95,000 to 150,000 clones, roughly 87% of them singletons; the top ten hold approximately 2.5%. The sample consisted of peripheral blood, taken 28 days after the second AZD1222 dose. The origin of the receptors is an adult who received the AZD1222 COVID-19 vaccine.

This chain joins TRBV28 and TRBJ1-4; the D gene is possibly TRBD1 (6 bases). Between the trimmed V and J ends, which lost 3 bases and 7 bases, there was a span of 18 bases. CDR3 size: 16 residues. Germline V gene lookup returns CDR1 MDHEN and CDR2 SYDVKM. CDR3 region: CASSFGGGGGGEKLFF. CDR3 bases: TGTGCCAGCAGTTTTGGGGGCGGGGGAGGCGGTGAAAAACTGTTTTTT.

This clone was found many times. J is TRBJ2-2 and V is TRBV9, with D unresolved. Per germline, CDR1 SGDLS and CDR2 YYNGEE. The CDR3 has 16 residues. V lost 4 bases to trimming and J lost 5 bases, with 18 bases between them. The CDR3 spells CASSSSPPRRTGELFF. Written as DNA, the CDR3 is TGTGCCAGCAGCAGTAGTCCGCCGCGTCGTACCGGGGAGCTGTTTTTT.

The chain carries TRBV30 and TRBJ1-6; D remains ambiguous. V lost 3 bases and J 9 bases, leaving 21 bases between the germline ends. Germline V gene sequence: CDR1 GTSNPN, CDR2 SVGIG (reference sequence). There are 16 residues in the CDR3. This CDR3 reads CAWRPDPGWGGSPLHF. CDR3 DNA sequence: TGTGCCTGGAGGCCGGATCCTGGCTGGGGTGGTTCACCCCTCCACTTT.

The rearrangement joins TRBV7-8 to TRBJ1-2, with D possibly TRBD1 on 6 matching bases. This CDR3 contains 14 residues. Deletions cut 5 bases from V and 5 bases from J, with 15 bases between. Germline V gives CDR1 SGHVS, CDR2 FQNEAQ. The CDR3 protein is CASSTTGLSYGYTF. DNA for the CDR3: TGTGCCAGCAGCACAACAGGGCTGTCATATGGCTACACCTTC.

The gene calls are TRBV7-2 and TRBJ1-2; 8 bases fit TRBD1. This CDR3 region has 13 residues. CDR1 SGHTA and CDR2 FQGNSA come from the germline V gene. V was pared by 4 bases and J by 7 bases, with 5 bases of the junction left unmatched. The CDR3: CASSSDRDSGYTF. DNA of the CDR3: TGTGCCAGCAGCTCGGACAGGGATTCTGGCTACACCTTC.

The chain is built from TRBV5-6 and TRBJ1-2; tentative D call: TRBD1 (5 bases). Germline V gene data show CDR1 as SGHDT and CDR2 as YYEEEE. The CDR3 spans 16 residues. With 2 bases removed from V and 4 bases from J, the gap between germline ends came to 18 bases. CDR3 nucleotide sequence: TGTGCCAGCAGCTTCCAGGGACTTCGGGCTTTCTATGGCTACACCTTC. Encoded protein: CASSFQGLRAFYGYTF.

The gene calls are TRBV7-9 and TRBJ2-3; D gene ambiguous. Trimming shortened V by 8 bases and J by 12 bases, and 15 bases separated the two germline ends. The CDR3 has 11 amino acids. Germline V gene sequence: CDR1 SEHNR, CDR2 FQNEAQ (reference sequence). Here the CDR3 reads CASSNSPRQYF. CDR3 nucleotides: TGTGCCAGCTCCAACTCCCCTCGCCAGTATTTT.

This clone was seen a few times. The V gene is TRBV29-1, the J gene TRBJ1-1; the D is unclear. The CDR3 runs to 11 residues. Germline assignment: CDR1 SQVTM and CDR2 ANQGSEA. V was cut by 8 bases and J by 2 bases, with 9 bases left in between. CDR3 residues: CSTRTNTEAFF. The CDR3 region has the DNA TGCAGCACCAGGACCAACACTGAAGCTTTCTTT.

The chain is built from TRBV7-8 and TRBJ1-2; TRBD1 might be the D (6 bases). The germline V gene encodes CDR1 SGHVS and CDR2 FQNEAQ. V dropped 5 bases and J dropped 1 base, with 14 bases sitting between them. The CDR3 spans 15 residues. The CDR3 loop reads CASSPRQDFNYGYTF. The DNA for the CDR3 is TGTGCCAGCAGCCCACGACAGGATTTTAACTATGGCTACACCTTC.

V is TRBV7-2 and J is TRBJ1-5; D perhaps matches TRBD1 (5 bases). Trimming left V 3 bases short and J 6 bases short, with 15 bases between. The V gene's germline CDR1 is SGHTA and CDR2 FQGNSA. This CDR3 has 15 amino acids. DNA of the CDR3: TGTGCCAGCAGCTTCGGGGCCAGTCAGAGTCAGCCCCAGCATTTT. This codes for CASSFGASQSQPQHF.

This clone was seen a handful of times. The rearrangement joins TRBV19 to TRBJ2-2; D remains ambiguous. The CDR3 has 11 amino acids. CDR1 LNHDA and CDR2 SQIVND come from the germline V gene (reference sequence). Trimming pared 7 bases from V and 1 base from J, leaving 1 base between. This CDR3 is CASKNTGELFF. The CDR3 DNA reads as TGTGCCAGTAAGAACACCGGGGAGCTGTTTTTT.

This chain uses TRBV27 with TRBJ1-6; no clear D gene. The V end lost 0 bases, the J end lost 7 bases, and 7 bases lay between the germline ends. The germline V gene encodes CDR1 MNHEY and CDR2 SMNVEV (reference sequence). This CDR3 is built from 14 residues. The CDR3 protein is CASSLSPGNSPLHF. CDR3 sequence (DNA): TGTGCCAGCAGTTTATCCCCCGGGAATTCACCCCTCCACTTT.

CDR3 sequence (DNA): TGTGCCCTGGGAGCAGGGCTGGACGAGCAGTACTTC. It is translated as CALGAGLDEQYF. This chain connects TRBV30 to TRBJ2-7; TRBD1 or TRBD2 may be the D gene (5 bases each). This CDR3 region has 12 residues. Trimming removed 8 bases from V and 5 bases from J, with 16 bases in between. Per germline, CDR1 GTSNPN and CDR2 SVGIG (reference sequence).